Each of the 18 T cell receptor beta chains below was sequenced from the same sample in a study of T cell responses to AZD1222 COVID-19 vaccine (TCRdb year 2021). The time point label of this sample denotes: about 28 days (+/-7) after the second vaccine dose. The protocol used for the library was the immunoSEQ multiplex PCR assay. As stored in TCRdb, this immuneACCESS dataset retains in-frame rearrangements with V and J assigned. A fraction of the clones does not appear; measured against another copy, unresolved V genes explain less than half of the discrepancy, and the remainder lacks a known reason. A total of about 110,000 clones appear in this sample, over 80% of them only once. The ten largest clones represent about 6.8% of the sample. Sample: peripheral blood, taken 28 days after the second AZD1222 dose. The receptor source for this set is an adult who received the AZD1222 COVID-19 vaccine.

This clone has more than one count but fewer than ten. The chain employs TRBV7-2 and TRBJ2-3; TRBD2 aligns across 8 bases. Germline values: CDR1 SGHTA, CDR2 FQGNSA. The CDR3 contains 13 residues. Trimming at V came to 11 bases and at J to 3 bases, leaving 7 bases not matched to a gene. CDR3 protein: CASGREATDTQYF. The CDR3 DNA reads as TGTGCCTCCGGGCGGGAGGCGACAGATACGCAGTATTTT.

The chain uses TRBV10-3 and TRBJ2-1; TRBD1 matches 12 bases. Looked up from germline, CDR1 is ENHRY and CDR2 is SYGVKD. V lost 8 bases to trimming and J lost 8 bases; unmatched junction nucleotides: 10. This CDR3 comprises 15 residues. The CDR3 here is CAIWQPGQGADEQFF. CDR3 nucleotide sequence: TGTGCCATCTGGCAACCGGGACAGGGGGCTGATGAGCAGTTCTTC.

In this sample, this clone turned up a few times. The chain is built from TRBV6-2 or TRBV6-3 and TRBJ1-5; D is uncertain. The germline V gene encodes CDR1 MNHEY and CDR2 SVGEGT. The CDR3 runs to 12 residues. Trimming stripped 6 bases from V and 9 bases from J, with 12 bases between. The chain's CDR3 is CASSPPGGPQHF. In DNA form, the CDR3 reads TGTGCCAGCAGCCCCCCTGGCGGGCCCCAGCATTTT.

V gene TRBV28 combines with J gene TRBJ2-7, with 9 bases fitting TRBD1. This CDR3 has 14 residues. CDR1 and CDR2 from the germline V gene are MDHEN and SYDVKM. Trimming took 6 bases from V and 5 from J; bases not matched to a gene: 8. CDR3 sequence reads: CASRLGQGVHEQYF. The CDR3 DNA is TGTGCCAGCAGACTGGGACAGGGAGTCCACGAGCAGTACTTC.

The chain combines TRBV7-2 with TRBJ2-1, with 10 bases lining up with TRBD2. The CDR3 has 15 residues. Germline V gives CDR1 SGHTA, CDR2 FQGNSA. Unmatched junction bases numbered 5, after V lost 4 bases and J lost 5 bases. The CDR3 DNA follows: TGTGCCAGCAGCTCACCGGGACTAGCGCACAATGAGCAGTTCTTC. This gives the protein CASSSPGLAHNEQFF.

The chain combines TRBV10-3 with TRBJ1-1; the D is unclear. The CDR3 sequence is 11 residues long. CDR1 ENHRY and CDR2 SYGVKD come from the germline V gene. With 0 bases removed from V and 8 bases from J, the gap between germline ends came to 4 bases. The CDR3 region is CAISESGEAFF. The CDR3 DNA follows: TGTGCCATCAGTGAGTCAGGGGAAGCTTTCTTT.

The gene calls are TRBV3-1 (or the pseudogene TRBV3-2) and TRBJ1-1, with unresolved D. Germline assignment: CDR1 LGHDT and CDR2 YNNKEL (reference sequence). The CDR3 is made up of 14 amino acids. Trimming took 5 bases from V and 1 from J, leaving 11 bases between them. The CDR3 is CASSVRKGNTEAFF. CDR3 nucleotide sequence: TGTGCCAGCAGCGTCCGGAAGGGGAACACTGAAGCTTTCTTT.

This sequence joins TRBV18 and TRBJ1-1; D is perhaps TRBD1 (5 bases). CDR3 length: 14 residues. Trimming left V 4 bases short and J 1 base short, with 10 bases between. Germline loops: CDR1 KGHSH, CDR2 LQKENI. The CDR3 spells CASSRGRGNTEAFF. In DNA form, the CDR3 reads TGTGCCAGCTCACGGGGCCGGGGGAACACTGAAGCTTTCTTT. Full variable domain (rest looked up from reference TRBV18 and TRBJ1-1): NAGVMQNPRHLVRRRGQEARLRCSPMKGHSHVYWYRQLPEEGLKFMVYLQKENIIDESGMPKERFSAEFPKEGPSILRIQQVVRGDSAAYFCASSRGRGNTEAFFGQGTRLTVV.

DNA for the CDR3: TGTGCCACCAGCAGAGATTGGGGACTAGGCACTGAAGCTTTCTTT. Translated, it gives CATSRDWGLGTEAFF. The chain is built from TRBV15 and TRBJ1-1; D possibly corresponds to TRBD1 (5 bases). Looked up from germline, CDR1 is LNHNV and CDR2 is YYDKDF (reference sequence). The ends were cut back, 0 bases at V and 4 bases at J, with 12 bases in the middle. This CDR3 is 15 amino acids long.

This chain uses TRBV5-1 with TRBJ1-1; TRBD1 agrees at 7 bases. The germline gives CDR1 SGHRS, CDR2 YFSETQ. The V and J ends lost 3 bases and 4 bases, in that order; junction bases with no gene match: 9. This CDR3 contains 15 residues. In DNA, the CDR3 is TGCGCCAGCAGCTGGAGACAGGGAACGGGCACTGAAGCTTTCTTT. It encodes CASSWRQGTGTEAFF.

This clone was seen a single time. The V and J genes are TRBV9 and TRBJ2-1; 8 bases align to TRBD2. Germline-derived CDR1 and CDR2 are SGDLS and YYNGEE. CDR3 length equals 15 residues. After removal of 3 bases from V and 7 bases from J, the junction contained 9 bases not matched to a gene. The CDR3 loop is CASSELAEIGNEQFF. In DNA form, the CDR3 reads TGTGCCAGCAGCGAACTAGCGGAGATCGGGAATGAGCAGTTCTTC.

This sequence joins TRBV6-5 and TRBJ2-5; 7 positions agree with TRBD2. The trim removed 5 bases at V and 4 bases at J, leaving 4 bases unmatched. Germline V CDR1 and CDR2: MNHEY, SVGAGI. CDR3 size: 13 residues. CDR3 sequence (DNA): TGTGCCAGCAGTCCCGGGAGGCCAGAGACCCAGTACTTC. It codes for CASSPGRPETQYF.

The V and J genes are TRBV19 and TRBJ1-1, with 12 bases that match TRBD1. V lost 3 bases and J lost 5; bases outside the gene matches: 7. The CDR3 has 16 residues. Germline V gives CDR1 LNHDA, CDR2 SQIVND (reference sequence). CDR3 sequence: CASSIGTGGGWTEAFF. In DNA, the CDR3 is TGTGCCAGTAGTATCGGGACAGGGGGCGGATGGACTGAAGCTTTCTTT.

The chain links TRBV7-2 to TRBJ1-2, with D uncertain. Germline V gene data show CDR1 as SGHTA and CDR2 as FQGNSA. The CDR3 runs 14 residues. The ends were cut back, 4 bases at V and 4 bases at J, with 13 bases in the middle. CDR3 protein: CASSSGVGGYGYTF. The CDR3 bases are TGTGCCAGCAGCTCTGGGGTTGGCGGCTATGGCTACACCTTC. Filled out from reference TRBV7-2 and TRBJ1-2, the complete variable domain reads GAGVSQSPSNKVTEKGKDVELRCDPISGHTALYWYRQSLGQGLEFLIYFQGNSAPDKSGLPSDRFSAERTGGSVSTLTIQRTQQEDSAVYLCASSSGVGGYGYTFGSGTRLTVV.

The chain recombines TRBV15 with TRBJ2-7, with 9 bases matching TRBD1. Germline CDR1 and CDR2: LNHNV and YYDKDF (reference sequence). The V gene end was trimmed by 0 bases and the J gene end by 5 bases; junction bases not matched to a gene: 2. CDR3 length: 14 amino acids. CDR3 nucleotide sequence: TGTGCCACCAGCAGAGAGGACAGGGGAAACGAGCAGTACTTC. Translated: CATSREDRGNEQYF.

The V and J genes are TRBV27 and TRBJ1-2, with D perhaps TRBD1 (6 bases). The V and J ends lost 6 bases and 4 bases respectively, with 21 bases between them. Germline V gene lookup returns CDR1 MNHEY and CDR2 SMNVEV (reference sequence). CDR3 length: 16 amino acids. CDR3 region: CASSERSTGDAYGYTF. The CDR3, as DNA: TGTGCCAGCAGCGAAAGATCGACAGGAGATGCCTATGGCTACACCTTC.

CDR3 sequence: CSAKPSYEQYF. CDR3 sequence (DNA): TGCAGTGCAAAGCCCAGCTACGAGCAGTACTTC. The V and J genes are TRBV20-1 and TRBJ2-7; D unresolved. Trimming left V 6 bases short and J 3 bases short, with 9 bases between. Germline V gene sequence: CDR1 DFQATT, CDR2 SNEGSKA (reference sequence). The CDR3 contains 11 residues.

The chain couples TRBV7-9 to TRBJ2-7; D gene uncertain. V dropped 5 bases and J dropped 3 bases, with 11 bases sitting between them. This CDR3 has 13 residues. Germline assignment: CDR1 SEHNR and CDR2 FQNEAQ (reference sequence). The CDR3 region has the DNA TGTGCCAGCAGCCCGGACGGAATCTACGAGCAGTACTTC. Translating it yields CASSPDGIYEQYF.